The 29 T cell receptor beta chains below all came from one sample that was sequenced in a study of blood T cell repertoires in COVID-19. Here immunoSEQ multiplex PCR was the method, and the copy in TCRdb shows in-frame clones only, minus some. The repertoire holds 150,000 to 200,000 clones, with about 83% as singletons. Sequencing was carried out using peripheral blood. The receptors stem from a man aged 65-85 years who had recovered from COVID-19.

CDR3 protein: CASSATGTAANTEAFF. The CDR3 DNA reads as TGTGCCAGCAGTGCTACCGGGACAGCGGCGAACACTGAAGCTTTCTTT. J is TRBJ1-1 and V is TRBV11-2; 7 positions agree with TRBD1. CDR1 and CDR2 (germline): SGHAT, FQNNGV. The CDR3 consists of 16 residues. V lost 6 bases and J lost 1; bases outside the gene matches: 11.

This clone appeared a single time. The genes are TRBV18 and TRBJ2-4, with a tentative D call TRBD1 (5 bases). CDR3 length equals 14 residues. The V gene's germline CDR1 is KGHSH and CDR2 LQKENI. Between the trimmed V and J ends, which lost 4 bases and 0 bases, there was a span of 7 bases. The CDR3 here is CASSQDIAKNIQYF. The DNA for the CDR3 is TGTGCCAGCTCACAGGACATAGCCAAAAACATTCAGTACTTC.

DNA of the CDR3: TGTGCCAGCAGCTCCTACCACTCATCCAGCGGGAGGAGAGATACGCAGTATTTT. It encodes CASSSYHSSSGRRDTQYF. This rearrangement joins TRBV11-2 to TRBJ2-3; 9 bases are shared with TRBD2. The germline CDR1 and CDR2 sequences are SGHAT and FQNNGV. The CDR3 is 18 residues long. V shed 4 bases and J 5 bases; nucleotides not matched to a gene: 16. Complete variable domain (other parts from reference TRBV11-2 and TRBJ2-3): EAGVAQSPRYKIIEKRQSVAFWCNPISGHATLYWYQQILGQGPKLLIQFQNNGVVDDSQLPKDRFSAERLKGVDSTLKIQPAKLEDSAVYLCASSSYHSSSGRRDTQYFGPGTRLTVL.

The V call is TRBV2, the J call TRBJ1-3; D unresolved. V was trimmed by 4 bases and J by 7 bases, leaving 8 bases between them. Germline V lookup: CDR1 SNHLY, CDR2 FYNNEI. This CDR3 has 12 residues. CDR3 nucleotides: TGTGCCAGCAGTGGCCTTCGGAACACCATATATTTT. Translated, it gives CASSGLRNTIYF.

This clone was seen more than once but under ten times. The rearrangement links TRBV9 to TRBJ2-1, with 9 bases lining up with TRBD1. J was trimmed by 2 bases and V by 0 bases; bases with no gene match: 3. The CDR3 runs 16 residues. CDR1 is SGDLS and CDR2 is YYNGEE in the germline V gene. CDR3: CASSVGGQGPYNEQFF. In nucleotides, the CDR3 is TGTGCCAGCAGCGTAGGGGGACAGGGCCCCTACAATGAGCAGTTCTTC.

This clone has just a few counts. The chain combines TRBV3-1 (or the pseudogene TRBV3-2) with TRBJ1-1; 8 bases are shared with TRBD1. The CDR3 has 16 residues. With V trimmed by 1 base and J by 5 bases, 9 bases remained unmatched. Per germline, CDR1 LGHDT and CDR2 YNNKEL (reference sequence). The CDR3 sequence is CASSQVGTGRRTEAFF. CDR3 in DNA: TGTGCCAGCAGCCAAGTGGGGACAGGTCGGAGGACTGAAGCTTTCTTT.

The chain has TRBV11-2 and TRBJ2-3; no firm D call. This CDR3 is built from 13 residues. V shed 5 bases and J shed 6 bases, with 12 bases lying between them. The V gene's germline CDR1 is SGHAT and CDR2 FQNNGV. The CDR3 spells CASSQRELDTQYF. The CDR3, as DNA: TGTGCCAGCAGCCAACGTGAACTGGATACGCAGTATTTT. Together with reference TRBV11-2 and TRBJ2-3, the CDR3 gives the full variable domain: EAGVAQSPRYKIIEKRQSVAFWCNPISGHATLYWYQQILGQGPKLLIQFQNNGVVDDSQLPKDRFSAERLKGVDSTLKIQPAKLEDSAVYLCASSQRELDTQYFGPGTRLTVL.

The chain joins TRBV27 to TRBJ2-2; possible D gene TRBD2, 6 bases. The CDR3 has 18 amino acids. Trimming removed 7 bases from V and 6 bases from J, with 27 bases in between. Looked up from germline, CDR1 is MNHEY and CDR2 is SMNVEV (reference sequence). CDR3 bases: TGTGCCAGCACGAGAAGCGCATCCGCTGGGGGGATCGCCGGGGAGCTGTTTTTT. Amino acids: CASTRSASAGGIAGELFF.

This clone was counted a single time. The sample contains more than one DNA sequence encoding this CDR3. The J gene is TRBJ2-1, the V gene TRBV18, with 7 bases identical to TRBD1. This CDR3 comprises 13 residues. Germline V CDR1 and CDR2: KGHSH, LQKENI. With V trimmed by 3 bases and J by 5 bases, 1 base remained unmatched. CDR3 coding DNA: TGTGCCAGCTCACCGGGGACAGACAATGAGCAGTTCTTC. It specifies CASSPGTDNEQFF.

This clone occurred once. The sample contains more than one DNA sequence encoding this CDR3. The chain links TRBV18 to TRBJ1-1, with 8 positions matching TRBD1. Germline assignment: CDR1 KGHSH and CDR2 LQKENI. The ends lost 3 bases at V and 5 bases at J; junction bases unmatched: 8. There are 15 residues in the CDR3. The chain's CDR3 is CASSPVGQGRTEAFF. CDR3 nucleotide sequence: TGTGCCAGCTCACCGGTAGGACAGGGTCGTACTGAAGCTTTCTTT.

The genes are TRBV24-1 and TRBJ2-5, with 9 bases fitting TRBD1. The CDR3 is made up of 15 amino acids. J lost 5 bases, V lost 4 bases, and 7 bases had no gene match. The germline V gene encodes CDR1 KGHDR and CDR2 SFDVKD. CDR3 sequence reads: CATSDPVQGAETQYF. The CDR3 DNA sequence: TGTGCCACCAGTGACCCCGTACAGGGGGCTGAGACCCAGTACTTC.

The V and J genes are TRBV9 and TRBJ2-1, with 10 bases that match TRBD2. V dropped 4 bases and J dropped 4; count of bases not matched to a gene: 5. This CDR3 is 15 amino acids long. Germline CDR1 and CDR2: SGDLS and YYNGEE. The CDR3, as DNA: TGTGCCAGCAGCCCCGGACTAGCGGCATACAATGAGCAGTTCTTC. This sequence encodes CASSPGLAAYNEQFF. The full variable domain, rest sourced from reference TRBV9 and TRBJ2-1, is DSGVTQTPKHLITATGQRVTLRCSPRSGDLSVYWYQQSLDQGLQFLIQYYNGEERAKGNILERFSAQQFPDLHSELNLSSLELGDSALYFCASSPGLAAYNEQFFGPGTRLTVL.

This clone has only one observation. This chain links TRBV9 with TRBJ2-7, with 8 bases that match TRBD2. This CDR3 comprises 15 residues. Germline V gene data show CDR1 as SGDLS and CDR2 as YYNGEE. V gave up 0 bases and J gave up 2 bases; unmatched junction bases: 4. CDR3 DNA sequence: TGTGCCAGCAGCGTAGATTGGACTAGCACCTACGAGCAGTACTTC. It is translated as CASSVDWTSTYEQYF.

The J gene is TRBJ2-5, the V gene TRBV27, with 8 bases identical to TRBD1. Germline trimming cut 6 bases from V and 5 bases from J; bases unmatched to any gene: 8. The CDR3 covers 14 residues. Germline V gives CDR1 MNHEY, CDR2 SMNVEV (reference sequence). The CDR3 here is CASSSRQGLETQYF. The CDR3 region has the DNA TGTGCCAGCAGCTCACGACAGGGGTTGGAGACCCAGTACTTC.

This clone has only a few counts. The gene calls are TRBV4-1 and TRBJ1-3, with D perhaps matching TRBD1 (5 bases). The CDR3 extends over 15 amino acids. The germline V and J ends were trimmed by 1 base and 2 bases, with 9 bases remaining between them. Germline-derived CDR1 and CDR2 are MGHRA and YSYEKL. The CDR3 nucleotides read TGCGCCAGCAGCCAAGGCCGGACACCTGGAAACACCATATATTTT. This translates into CASSQGRTPGNTIYF.

Of note for this clone: A much larger clonotype is one base distant, so this may be a read error. This rearrangement joins TRBV11-3 to TRBJ2-3; TRBD2 matches 11 bases. In germline, CDR1 is SGHNT, CDR2 YENEEA. CDR3 size: 16 residues. V lost 1 base to trimming and J lost 0 bases; unmatched junction nucleotides: 0. CDR3 sequence (DNA): TGTGCCAGCAGCTTAGGGACTAGCGGGAGCACAGATACGCAGTATTTT. Residues: CASSLGTSGSTDTQYF.

V usage is TRBV5-1 and J usage is TRBJ2-5; perhaps TRBD1 as D (5 bases). Germline lookup yields CDR1 SGHRS and CDR2 YFSETQ. Trimming left V 3 bases short and J 1 base short, with 16 bases between. The length of the CDR3 is 16 residues. The CDR3 loop reads CASSSIPIQVQETQYF. The CDR3 DNA sequence: TGCGCCAGCAGCTCAATCCCCATACAGGTCCAAGAGACCCAGTACTTC.

This clone was observed a few times. As DNA, the CDR3 is TGTGCCAGCACGGGGAGGGTGGGTGAAAAACTGTTTTTT. Protein product: CASTGRVGEKLFF. The J gene is TRBJ1-4, the V gene TRBV6-5; D not resolved. The CDR3 spans 13 residues. CDR1 is MNHEY and CDR2 is SVGAGI in the germline V gene. Trimming shortened V by 7 bases and J by 7 bases, and 13 bases separated the two germline ends.

This clone has only a few counts. The V gene is TRBV19, the J gene TRBJ2-7; no reliable D call. CDR3 length: 12 residues. V was clipped by 4 bases and J by 2 bases, with 6 bases between them. CDR1 and CDR2 (germline): LNHDA, SQIVND (reference sequence). The CDR3 DNA reads TGTGCCAGTAGTAACACAACCTACGAGCAGTACTTC. Its translation: CASSNTTYEQYF.

This chain joins TRBV10-3 and TRBJ2-3; 8 nucleotides match TRBD2. The trim removed 11 bases at V and 6 bases at J, leaving 10 bases unmatched. Germline loops: CDR1 ENHRY, CDR2 SYGVKD. CDR3 length: 13 amino acids. The CDR3 DNA reads TGTGCCGGGAGGGGCCAGCGGGAGGATACGCAGTATTTT. As protein: CAGRGQREDTQYF.

V usage is TRBV6-5 and J usage is TRBJ2-5, with 7 nucleotides matching TRBD2. This CDR3 has 15 residues. Germline V gene sequence: CDR1 MNHEY, CDR2 SVGAGI. After removal of 0 bases from V and 0 bases from J, the junction contained 1 base not matched to a gene. CDR3 residues: CASSYSRGNQETQYF. In DNA, the CDR3 is TGTGCCAGCAGTTACTCGCGGGGGAACCAAGAGACCCAGTACTTC.

The count of this clone is one. The chain recombines TRBV4-1 with TRBJ2-7; 7 bases agree with TRBD2. V shed 0 bases and J 3 bases; nucleotides not matched to a gene: 11. There are 17 residues in the CDR3. Germline CDR1 reads MGHRA; CDR2 reads YSYEKL. CDR3 DNA sequence: TGCGCCAGCAGCCAAGATCGCGGGAGCGGGGACCGCTACGAGCAGTACTTC. This translates into CASSQDRGSGDRYEQYF.

In this sample, this clone turned up once. The chain recombines TRBV5-4 with TRBJ2-5; 7 bases map to TRBD2. Germline V gene data show CDR1 as SGHNT and CDR2 as YYREEE (reference sequence). The CDR3 length is 18 residues. The trim removed 2 bases at V and 5 bases at J, leaving 18 bases unmatched. CDR3 coding DNA: TGTGCCAGCAGCTTCGCCCTAGGGGCTAGCGGAGGGTTGGAGACCCAGTACTTC. Translating gives CASSFALGASGGLETQYF.

The J gene is TRBJ1-2, the V gene TRBV6-5; a weak D match, TRBD1 (6 bases). CDR1 is MNHEY, CDR2 SVGAGI, per germline. V was cut by 6 bases and J by 2 bases, with 10 bases left in between. This CDR3 contains 13 residues. The CDR3 loop reads CASSHDRNYGYTF. Here the CDR3 DNA reads TGTGCCAGCAGCCACGACAGGAACTATGGCTACACCTTC.

The rearrangement uses TRBV25-1 and TRBJ2-3; D unclear. The CDR3 is made up of 14 amino acids. Germline V gives CDR1 MGHDK, CDR2 SYGVNS. V lost 8 bases to trimming and J lost 6 bases, with 18 bases between them. The CDR3 DNA reads as TGTGCCAGCGGTGGCGGCTCCTTAGCCGATACGCAGTATTTT. Translation gives CASGGGSLADTQYF.

The chain links TRBV27 to TRBJ2-7, with a weak D call TRBD1 (6 bases). Germline loops: CDR1 MNHEY, CDR2 SMNVEV (reference sequence). The CDR3 covers 15 residues. The V end was cut by 0 bases, the J end by 3 bases, with 12 bases between. The CDR3 bases are TGTGCCAGCAGTTTATCGGGCCTAGGGGGCTACGAGCAGTACTTC. Amino acids: CASSLSGLGGYEQYF.

The CDR3 sequence: CASSSLQTGGTSPLHF. CDR3 sequence (DNA): TGTGCCAGCAGCTCCCTCCAAACAGGGGGCACTTCACCCCTCCACTTT. The V and J genes are TRBV5-5 and TRBJ1-6; 9 nucleotides agree with TRBD1. Losses at the gene ends were 3 bases for V and 9 bases for J; bases not matched to a gene: 10. Germline CDR1 reads SGHKS; CDR2 reads YYEKEE (reference sequence). The CDR3 extends over 16 amino acids.

The chain recombines TRBV28 with TRBJ1-5; TRBD1 agrees at 9 bases. The CDR3 extends over 16 amino acids. The trim removed 5 bases at V and 2 bases at J, leaving 7 bases unmatched. Germline CDR1 and CDR2: MDHEN and SYDVKM. The CDR3 reads CASSPGTGWGNQPQHF. The CDR3 DNA reads as TGTGCCAGCAGTCCGGGGACAGGGTGGGGCAATCAGCCCCAGCATTTT.

This rearrangement joins TRBV12-3 or TRBV12-4 to TRBJ1-5, with D unresolved. V was shortened by 6 bases and J by 0 bases, with 6 bases between the two germline ends. The CDR3 contains 13 residues. The CDR3 nucleotides are TGTGCCAGCAGCCGTAATAGCAATCAGCCCCAGCATTTT. It yields the protein CASSRNSNQPQHF.